This T cell receptor beta chain is from a study of T cell responses to AZD1222 COVID-19 vaccine. Study observations and caveats: Unmutated variant regions reportedly attract nearly half of all spike-specific TCRs. Among the donors, most were white British and more were female, and clonal diversity was possibly underestimated. The number of AZD1222 recipients seropositive at baseline was only six.

Only in-frame clones appear in the TCRdb table, and some are missing; sequencing was by immunoSEQ multiplex PCR. The data show 70,000 to 95,000 clones, 85% to 90% seen once. Notes on this clone: Its antigen remains unidentified.

Germline V gives CDR1 LNHDA, CDR2 SQIVND (reference sequence). The CDR3 sequence is 15 residues long. Trimming removed 3 bases at V and 8 bases at J, with 19 bases between. The source was peripheral blood, collected on day 0 of MenACWY control vaccination. The sequence came from an adult in good health. The chain combines TRBV19 with TRBJ1-2; D possibly corresponds to TRBD1 (6 bases). The CDR3 nucleotides read TGTGCCAGTAGTATCGAGGGGGTCCTTGGATACGGCTACACCTTC. This codes for CASSIEGVLGYGYTF.